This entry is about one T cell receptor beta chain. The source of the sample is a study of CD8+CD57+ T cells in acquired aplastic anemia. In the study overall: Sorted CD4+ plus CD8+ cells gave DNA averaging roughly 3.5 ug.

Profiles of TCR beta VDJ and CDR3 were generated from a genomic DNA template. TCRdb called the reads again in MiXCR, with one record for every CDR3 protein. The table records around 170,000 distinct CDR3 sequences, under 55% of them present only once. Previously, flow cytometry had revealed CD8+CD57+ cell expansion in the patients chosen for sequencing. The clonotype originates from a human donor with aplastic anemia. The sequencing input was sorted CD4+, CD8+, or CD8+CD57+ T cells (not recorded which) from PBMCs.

The CDR3 DNA reads TGTGCCAGCGGGAGATACGCCGGGACCCCAAACAATGAGCAGTTCTTC. Translating gives CASGRYAGTPNNEQFF. The chain links TRBV2 to TRBJ2-1, with D possibly being TRBD1 or TRBD2 (5 bases each). Trimming took off 8 bases at V and 5 bases at J, with 22 bases between the two ends. This CDR3 contains 16 residues. Germline V gene data show CDR1 as SNHLY and CDR2 as FYNNEI.